Shown below are 10 T cell receptor beta chains from a single sample sequenced in a study of CXCR3-negative and CXCR3-positive naive CD8 T cells. Overall study findings and caveats: Comparison of naive cells showed more hydrophobic TRB CDR3s in CXCR3-positive than in CXCR3-negative naive cells.

Antigens for these TCRs are unknown. Libraries were UMI-labeled 5' RACE TRB cDNA. With the 5' RACE reads reprocessed, TCRdb shows one record per CDR3 protein and no DNA. This sample carries around 84,000 distinct CDR3 sequences, with around 0.82% going to the ten biggest clones. The sequenced sample was naive CXCR3+ CD8+ T cells from blood. Stated subset: CD45RO-CCR7+CD27+CD95- naive CD8+ T cells expressing CXCR3 (TNR3+). These receptors were taken from a human donor in good health. Some clones in this sample may be carry-over from other donors' samples.

The V and J genes are TRBV7-3 and TRBJ1-1; the TCRdb D gene call, TRBD1, has no DNA to confirm it. Per the germline V gene, CDR1 is SGHTA and CDR2 is FQGTGA. The CDR3 is 16 amino acids. CDR3 region: CASSSLDRGLGTEAFF.

This sequence joins TRBV6-6 and TRBJ2-7; TCRdb calls TRBD1, which cannot be checked without DNA. The CDR3 has 13 amino acids. The germline V gene has CDR1 MNHNY and CDR2 SVGAGI (reference sequence). The CDR3 loop is CASSRTGAYEQYF.

The chain joins TRBV11-1 to TRBJ1-1; TCRdb names TRBD1, which stays unverified in the absence of DNA. This CDR3 has 15 residues. Germline CDR1 reads SGHAT; CDR2 reads FQDESV (reference sequence). The CDR3 spells CASSYTGGANTEAFF. Variable domain in full (rest from reference TRBV11-1 and TRBJ1-1): EAEVAQSPRYKITEKSQAVAFWCDPISGHATLYWYRQILGQGPELLVQFQDESVVDDSQLPKDRFSAERLKGVDSTLKIQPAELGDSAMYLCASSYTGGANTEAFFGQGTRLTVV.

CDR3 in amino acids: CASTQYPDQPQHF. The rearrangement joins TRBV7-9 to TRBJ1-5; the TRBD1 assignment by TCRdb is unverifiable without DNA. CDR3 length: 13 amino acids. Germline V gene lookup returns CDR1 SEHNR and CDR2 FQNEAQ (reference sequence).

The chain carries TRBV28 and TRBJ2-5; with no DNA, the TCRdb D assignment of TRBD2 cannot be verified. There are 16 residues in the CDR3. Germline-derived CDR1 and CDR2 are MDHEN and SYDVKM. The CDR3 protein is CASSLGTSGRQETQYF. Using reference TRBV28 and TRBJ2-5 for the parts outside the CDR3, the full variable domain is DVKVTQSSRYLVKRTGEKVFLECVQDMDHENMFWYRQDPGLGLRLIYFSYDVKMKEKGDIPEGYSVSREKKERFSLILESASTNQTSMYLCASSLGTSGRQETQYFGPGTRLLVL.

This chain uses TRBV5-1 with TRBJ2-7; TCRdb's D call of TRBD2 is untestable without DNA. Germline V CDR1 and CDR2: SGHRS, YFSETQ. The length of the CDR3 is 14 residues. CDR3 protein: CASSLGSGGYEQYF.

The chain employs TRBV7-2 and TRBJ2-2; TCRdb's D gene call, TRBD2, goes unchecked for lack of DNA. The CDR3 is made up of 16 amino acids. CDR1 is SGHTA and CDR2 is FQGNSA in the germline V gene. The CDR3 here is CASTPYSGGGTGELFF.

The chain combines TRBV28 with TRBJ2-6; absent DNA, TCRdb's TRBD2 call cannot be checked. The CDR3 has 17 residues. Looked up from germline, CDR1 is MDHEN and CDR2 is SYDVKM. The CDR3 spells CASSPMTGGSGANVLTF.

The rearrangement uses TRBV10-3 and TRBJ2-7; the TRBD2 assignment by TCRdb is unverifiable without DNA. There are 13 residues in the CDR3. Per the germline V gene, CDR1 is ENHRY and CDR2 is SYGVKD. The CDR3 loop reads CAIERRAGEEQYF.

The chain couples TRBV7-3 to TRBJ1-1; lacking DNA, the TRBD1 call made by TCRdb goes unchecked. The V gene's germline CDR1 is SGHTA and CDR2 FQGTGA. The CDR3 loop spans 14 amino acids. This CDR3 is CASSPFGGGTEAFF.